This TCR beta chain was sequenced during a study of beta chain features in type 1 diabetes. Notes on the study in general: VDJ junctions from patients with type 1 diabetes contained fewer insertions and more deletions.

Cells sorted by CD45RO/CCR7/CD25/CD127/CD95/CD27 comprised CD4+ naive, central memory, regulatory and stem cell-like memory cells. The entirety of the isolated RNA underwent reverse transcription, so expressed TCRB transcripts were sequenced. Reads from naive, central memory and regulatory T cell samples averaged about 3.9 million. TCRdb's copy holds only in-frame clones and misses some; the assay was immunoSEQ multiplex PCR. The sample consists of 150,000 or so clones, less than 10% of them appearing once. CDR1 and CDR2 from the germline V gene are SQVTM and ANQGSEA. The trim removed 4 bases at V and 5 bases at J, leaving 12 bases unmatched. CDR3 length equals 15 residues. This clone was seen only a few times. Antigen unknown.

The sequence derives from a woman aged 40 to 49 in good health. The V gene is TRBV29-1, the J gene TRBJ1-2, with 8 bases identical to TRBD1. Sample: central memory CD4+ T cells from blood. CDR3 sequence reads: CSVVQGAGGFYGYTF. The CDR3 region has the DNA TGCAGCGTTGTCCAAGGGGCAGGGGGCTTTTATGGCTACACCTTC.